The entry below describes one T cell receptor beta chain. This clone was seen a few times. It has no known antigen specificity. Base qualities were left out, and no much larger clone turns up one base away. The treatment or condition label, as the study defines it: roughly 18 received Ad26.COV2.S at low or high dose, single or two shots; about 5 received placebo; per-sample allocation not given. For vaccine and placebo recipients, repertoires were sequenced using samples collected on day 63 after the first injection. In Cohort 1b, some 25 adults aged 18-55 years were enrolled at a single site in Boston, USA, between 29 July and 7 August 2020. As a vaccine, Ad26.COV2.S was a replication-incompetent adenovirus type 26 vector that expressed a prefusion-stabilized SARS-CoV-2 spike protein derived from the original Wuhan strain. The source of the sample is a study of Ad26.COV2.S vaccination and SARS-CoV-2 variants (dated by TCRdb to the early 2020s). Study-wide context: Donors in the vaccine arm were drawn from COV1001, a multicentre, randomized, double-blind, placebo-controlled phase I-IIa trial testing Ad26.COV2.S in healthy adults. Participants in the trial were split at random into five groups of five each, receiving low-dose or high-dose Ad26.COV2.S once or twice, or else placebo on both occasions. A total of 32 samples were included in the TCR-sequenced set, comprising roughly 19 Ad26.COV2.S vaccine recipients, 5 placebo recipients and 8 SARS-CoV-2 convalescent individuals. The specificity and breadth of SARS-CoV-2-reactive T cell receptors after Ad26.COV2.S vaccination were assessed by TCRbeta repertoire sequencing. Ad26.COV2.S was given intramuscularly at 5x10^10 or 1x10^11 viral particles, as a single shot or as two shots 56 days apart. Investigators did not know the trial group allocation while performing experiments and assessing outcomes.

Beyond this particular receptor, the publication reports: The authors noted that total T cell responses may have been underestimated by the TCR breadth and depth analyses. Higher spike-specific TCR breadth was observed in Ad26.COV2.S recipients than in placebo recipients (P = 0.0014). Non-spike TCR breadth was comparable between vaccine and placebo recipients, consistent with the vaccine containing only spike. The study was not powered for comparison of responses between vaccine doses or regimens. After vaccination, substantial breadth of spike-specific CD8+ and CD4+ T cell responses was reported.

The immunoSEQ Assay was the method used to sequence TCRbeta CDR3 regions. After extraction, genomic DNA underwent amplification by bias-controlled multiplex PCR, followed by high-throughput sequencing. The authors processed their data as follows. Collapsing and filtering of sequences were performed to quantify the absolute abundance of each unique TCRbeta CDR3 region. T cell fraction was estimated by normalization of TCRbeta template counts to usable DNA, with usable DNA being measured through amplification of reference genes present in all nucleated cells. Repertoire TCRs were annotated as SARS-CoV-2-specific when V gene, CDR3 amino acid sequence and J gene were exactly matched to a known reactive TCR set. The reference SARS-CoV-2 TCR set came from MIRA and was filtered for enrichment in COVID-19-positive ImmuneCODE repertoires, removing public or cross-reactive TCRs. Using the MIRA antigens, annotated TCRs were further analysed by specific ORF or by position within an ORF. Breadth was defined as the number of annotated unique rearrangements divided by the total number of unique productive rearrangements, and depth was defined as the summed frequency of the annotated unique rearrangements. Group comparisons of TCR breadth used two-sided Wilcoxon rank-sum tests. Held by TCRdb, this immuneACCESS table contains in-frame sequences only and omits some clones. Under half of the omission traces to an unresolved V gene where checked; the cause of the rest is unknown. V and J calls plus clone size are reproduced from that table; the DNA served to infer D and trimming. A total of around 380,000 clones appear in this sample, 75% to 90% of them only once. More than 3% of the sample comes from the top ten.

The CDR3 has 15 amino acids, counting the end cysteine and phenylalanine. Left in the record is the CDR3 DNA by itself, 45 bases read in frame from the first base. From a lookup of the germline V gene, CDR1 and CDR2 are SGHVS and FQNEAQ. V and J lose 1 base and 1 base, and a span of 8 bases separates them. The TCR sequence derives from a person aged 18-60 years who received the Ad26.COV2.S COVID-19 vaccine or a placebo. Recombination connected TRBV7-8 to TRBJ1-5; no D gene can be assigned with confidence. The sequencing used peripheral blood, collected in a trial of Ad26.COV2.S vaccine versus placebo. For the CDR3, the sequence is CASSLDLGSNQPQHF. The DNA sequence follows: TGTGCCAGCAGCTTAGACTTGGGAAGCAATCAGCCCCAGCATTTT. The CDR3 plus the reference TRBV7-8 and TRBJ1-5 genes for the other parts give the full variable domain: GAGVSQSPRYKVAKRGQDVALRCDPISGHVSLFWYQQALGQGPEFLTYFQNEAQLDKSGLPSDRFFAERPEGSVSTLKIQRTQQEDSAVYLCASSLDLGSNQPQHFGDGTRLSIL.